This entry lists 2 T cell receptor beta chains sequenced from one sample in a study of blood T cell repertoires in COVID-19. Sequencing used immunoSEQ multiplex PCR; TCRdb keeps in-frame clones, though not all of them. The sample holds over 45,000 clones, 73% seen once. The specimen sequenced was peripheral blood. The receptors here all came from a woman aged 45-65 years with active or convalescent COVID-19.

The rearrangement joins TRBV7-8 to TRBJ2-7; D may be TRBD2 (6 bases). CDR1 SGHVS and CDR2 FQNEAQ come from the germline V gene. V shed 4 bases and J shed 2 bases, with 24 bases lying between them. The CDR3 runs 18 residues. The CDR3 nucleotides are TGTGCCAGCAGCTCGCCTGGTGGGGGGTGGGGGACCCCCTACGAGCAGTACTTC. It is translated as CASSSPGGGWGTPYEQYF.

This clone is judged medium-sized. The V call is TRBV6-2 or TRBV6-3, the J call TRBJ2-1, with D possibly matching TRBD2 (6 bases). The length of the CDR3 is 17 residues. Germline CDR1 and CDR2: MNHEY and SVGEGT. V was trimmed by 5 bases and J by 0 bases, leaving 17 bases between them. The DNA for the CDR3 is TGTGCCAGCAGTCCCCTGCGCGGGAAGAGCTCCTACAATGAGCAGTTCTTC. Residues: CASSPLRGKSSYNEQFF.